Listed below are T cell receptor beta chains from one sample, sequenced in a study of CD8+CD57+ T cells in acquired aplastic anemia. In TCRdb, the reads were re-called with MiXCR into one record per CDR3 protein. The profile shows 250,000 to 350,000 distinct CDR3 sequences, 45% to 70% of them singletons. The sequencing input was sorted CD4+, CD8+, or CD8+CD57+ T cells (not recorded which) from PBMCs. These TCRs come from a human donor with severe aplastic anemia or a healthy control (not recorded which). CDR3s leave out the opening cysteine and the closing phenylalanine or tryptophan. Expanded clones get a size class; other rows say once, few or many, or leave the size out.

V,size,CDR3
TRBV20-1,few,SATDRVSPLH
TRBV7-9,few,ASSRGLEVQY
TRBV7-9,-,ASSRSALRGAGELF
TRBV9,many,ASSLDRGGYHEQY
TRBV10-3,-,ASSRDPGYGYT
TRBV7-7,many,ASSPREGRETQY
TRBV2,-,ARETVSGNTIY
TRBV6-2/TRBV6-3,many,ASRNTGTGVNNEQF
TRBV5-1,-,ASSTGQGLLTQY
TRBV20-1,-,SARDQGLGDHGAQF
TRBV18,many,ASSPGTSGVQETQY
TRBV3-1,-,ASSQDWGGAF
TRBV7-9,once,ASSLGVGGRGYT
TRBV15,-,ATSTSPSDTQY
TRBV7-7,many,ASSSPLPIRTGSPLH
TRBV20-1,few,SATLAGAGETQY
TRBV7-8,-,ASSLGPQGPETQY
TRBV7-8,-,ASSLEKTSPYNEQF
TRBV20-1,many,SARDPQTSGGNEQF
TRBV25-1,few,ASSPNRDSTEAF
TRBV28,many,ASSITGHMNTEAF
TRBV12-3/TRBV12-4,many,ASSLAQGPPEKLF
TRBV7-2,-,ASSLLTAGAGYGYT
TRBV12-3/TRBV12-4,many,ASSPTGDREAF
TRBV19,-,ASSIGDTRLSGANVLT
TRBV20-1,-,SASERASSYNEQF
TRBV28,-,AGRPTREAPEAF
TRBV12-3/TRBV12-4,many,ATSAQGMGVTGELF
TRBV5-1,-,ASSTGQGDNSPLH
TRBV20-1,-,SARPLGSYNEQF
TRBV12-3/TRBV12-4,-,ASSYTENSPLH
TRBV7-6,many,ASSLAGGETQY
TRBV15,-,ATSPPNKMPGELF
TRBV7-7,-,ASSSSGGWNEQF
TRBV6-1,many,ASSEQGKEH
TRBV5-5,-,ASSLGGALNTEAF
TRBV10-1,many,ASAMGGGTQETQY
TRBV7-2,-,ASSPPVDSGYT
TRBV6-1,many,ASLLFTQY
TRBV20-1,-,STKGQGACETQY
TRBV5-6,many,ASTPGQGIVGGYGYT
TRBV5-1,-,ASSLSQGGGEQY
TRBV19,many,ASRPSPGLERERGAF
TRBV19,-,ASRRESSYNEQF